The 16 T cell receptor beta chains below come from one sample, sequenced in a study of PD-1 blockade in mismatch repair-deficient tumors. Generated by immunoSEQ multiplex PCR, the TCRdb table keeps only in-frame clones and is missing some. The table shows some 85,000 clones, with approximately 80% occurring only once. Sample: peripheral blood, taken 44 weeks after starting pembrolizumab. These receptors came from an adult with mismatch repair-deficient cancer.

The chain couples TRBV11-2 to TRBJ1-2, with TRBD1 as a possible D gene (5 bases). The germline V gene has CDR1 SGHAT and CDR2 FQNNGV. The V gene lost 4 bases and the J gene lost 0 bases, with 18 bases spanning the gap. The CDR3 consists of 17 residues. The CDR3 loop reads CASSSRGSRGANYGYTF. CDR3 coding DNA: TGTGCCAGCAGCTCCCGGGGAAGTCGGGGGGCTAACTATGGCTACACCTTC.

This chain uses TRBV6-1 with TRBJ1-2; D is unresolved. Per germline, CDR1 MNHNS and CDR2 SASEGT. The CDR3 contains 13 residues. V lost 2 bases and J lost 2, with 6 bases in between. CDR3 residues: CASSEWRNYGYTF. In DNA, the CDR3 is TGTGCCAGCAGTGAATGGAGGAACTATGGCTACACCTTC.

This sequence joins TRBV29-1 and TRBJ1-1; D gene ambiguous. Trimming removed 6 bases from V and 1 base from J, with 15 bases in between. Per germline, CDR1 SQVTM and CDR2 ANQGSEA. The CDR3 has 14 residues. The CDR3 here is CSVHPSDENTEAFF. DNA of the CDR3: TGCAGCGTCCACCCCTCCGATGAGAACACTGAAGCTTTCTTT.

The CDR3 is CASRKGTVSGNTIYF. The CDR3, as DNA: TGTGCCAGCAGAAAAGGGACAGTCTCTGGAAACACCATATATTTT. J is TRBJ1-3 and V is TRBV6-5, with TRBD1 identical over 7 bases. In germline, CDR1 is MNHEY, CDR2 SVGAGI. The CDR3 sequence is 15 residues long. V trimming: 6 bases; J trimming: 0 bases; junction bases outside the gene matches: 5.

The chain joins TRBV19 to TRBJ1-1; D may be TRBD1 (6 bases). The germline gives CDR1 LNHDA, CDR2 SQIVND (reference sequence). V lost 3 bases, J lost 2 bases, and 13 bases lay in between. This CDR3 has 15 amino acids. CDR3 amino acids: CASSIGGQLNTEAFF. In DNA form, the CDR3 reads TGTGCCAGTAGTATTGGGGGACAACTTAACACTGAAGCTTTCTTT.

This chain links TRBV12-5 with TRBJ2-5, with TRBD1 matching over 8 bases. CDR1 and CDR2 (germline): LGHNT, FRNRAP. With V trimmed by 2 bases and J by 0 bases, 8 bases remained unmatched. CDR3 length equals 17 residues. The CDR3 DNA follows: TGTGCTAGTGGTTTGCCCCCGGGACAGGTAGACCAAGAGACCCAGTACTTC. Protein product: CASGLPPGQVDQETQYF.

This chain uses TRBV5-1 with TRBJ2-3, with 7 bases fitting TRBD2. From germline, CDR1 is SGHRS and CDR2 YFSETQ. J lost 6 bases, V lost 3 bases, and 10 bases had no gene match. The CDR3 has 15 residues. As DNA, the CDR3 is TGCGCCAGCAGCTCGGAACCTCGCGGGAGTGATACGCAGTATTTT. Translation: CASSSEPRGSDTQYF. Together with reference TRBV5-1 and TRBJ2-3, the CDR3 gives the full variable domain: KAGVTQTPRYLIKTRGQQVTLSCSPISGHRSVSWYQQTPGQGLQFLFEYFSETQRNKGNFPGRFSGRQFSNSRSEMNVSTLELGDSALYLCASSSEPRGSDTQYFGPGTRLTVL.

This chain links TRBV27 with TRBJ2-5; the D gene is possibly TRBD2 (5 bases). The ends were cut back, 1 base at V and 4 bases at J, with 16 bases in the middle. The CDR3 contains 16 residues. From germline, CDR1 is MNHEY and CDR2 SMNVEV (reference sequence). Written as DNA, the CDR3 is TGTGCCAGCAGTTTATATCGCCTAGGAGGTGGAGAGACCCAGTACTTC. Protein sequence: CASSLYRLGGGETQYF.

The J gene is TRBJ2-7, the V gene TRBV11-2, with TRBD2 identical over 7 bases. The V and J ends lost 3 bases and 7 bases, in that order; junction bases with no gene match: 9. This CDR3 spans 14 amino acids. CDR1 is SGHAT, CDR2 FQNNGV, per germline. Written as DNA, the CDR3 is TGTGCCAGCAGCTTCGTGGCGGGGGAGCGGGAGCAGTACTTC. Its protein is CASSFVAGEREQYF. Filled out from reference TRBV11-2 and TRBJ2-7, the complete variable domain reads EAGVAQSPRYKIIEKRQSVAFWCNPISGHATLYWYQQILGQGPKLLIQFQNNGVVDDSQLPKDRFSAERLKGVDSTLKIQPAKLEDSAVYLCASSFVAGEREQYFGPGTRLTVT.

The rearrangement links TRBV30 to TRBJ1-1; no reliable D call. There are 13 residues in the CDR3. Germline assignment: CDR1 GTSNPN and CDR2 SVGIG (reference sequence). The V end lost 0 bases, the J end lost 1 base, and 6 bases lay between the germline ends. CDR3 in DNA: TGTGCCTGGAGTGTCGGGCGGAACACTGAAGCTTTCTTT. It encodes CAWSVGRNTEAFF.

On this clone itself: This is likely a read error, given that the CDR3 carries no conserved phenylalanine or tryptophan at its end. This chain joins TRBV7-6 and TRBJ1-2, with D perhaps TRBD1 (5 bases). The CDR3 extends over 18 amino acids. Per germline, CDR1 SGHVS and CDR2 FNYEAQ. Trimming pared 5 bases from V and 8 bases from J, leaving 30 bases between. The CDR3 loop reads CASSRFGGSTDQSGGYTL. The CDR3 nucleotides are TGTGCCAGCAGCCGATTCGGGGGTTCAACCGATCAATCAGGAGGCTACACCCTC.

The CDR3 DNA is TGTGCCAGCTCCCGGGACAGGGGGCCCTCCGAGCAGTACTTC. It yields the protein CASSRDRGPSEQYF. The rearrangement joins TRBV18 to TRBJ2-7; TRBD1 matches at 12 bases. Per germline, CDR1 KGHSH and CDR2 LQKENI. The CDR3 has 14 amino acids. Trimming took 6 bases from V and 6 from J; bases not matched to a gene: 6. The variable domain in full, with the rest retrieved from reference TRBV18 and TRBJ2-7, is NAGVMQNPRHLVRRRGQEARLRCSPMKGHSHVYWYRQLPEEGLKFMVYLQKENIIDESGMPKERFSAEFPKEGPSILRIQQVVRGDSAAYFCASSRDRGPSEQYFGPGTRLTVT.

As DNA, the CDR3 is TGTGCCAGCAGTGAGCGGACCCCATACGAGCAGTACTTC. This codes for CASSERTPYEQYF. The chain has TRBV6-5 and TRBJ2-7; weak D call: TRBD2 (5 bases). The CDR3 length is 13 residues. CDR1 is MNHEY, CDR2 SVGAGI, per germline. The V and J ends lost 5 bases and 4 bases respectively, with 12 bases between them.

CDR3 sequence (DNA): TGTGCCAGCAGCTTAGGGGGGACCGGGGAGCTGTTTTTT. Protein product: CASSLGGTGELFF. This chain uses TRBV7-2 with TRBJ2-2; D is tentatively TRBD1 or TRBD2 (5 bases each). Trimming cost V 1 base and J 5 bases, with 5 bases left between them. Germline loops: CDR1 SGHTA, CDR2 FQGNSA. This CDR3 contains 13 residues.

V usage is TRBV6-1 and J usage is TRBJ2-7; maybe TRBD2 (6 bases). V was pared by 7 bases and J by 3 bases, with 13 bases between. The CDR3 is 13 residues long. Germline assignment: CDR1 MNHNS and CDR2 SASEGT. The CDR3 region is CASTSGGFYEQYF. In nucleotides, the CDR3 is TGTGCCAGCACCTCCGGGGGTTTCTACGAGCAGTACTTC.

This clone was found once. The rearrangement links TRBV6-1 to TRBJ2-3; D ambiguous. The germline CDR1 and CDR2 sequences are MNHNS and SASEGT. Trimming shortened V by 8 bases and J by 0 bases, and 12 bases separated the two germline ends. This CDR3 region has 14 residues. The CDR3 region has the DNA TGTGCCAGCTATCCCCAGCCTAGCACAGATACGCAGTATTTT. This sequence encodes CASYPQPSTDTQYF.